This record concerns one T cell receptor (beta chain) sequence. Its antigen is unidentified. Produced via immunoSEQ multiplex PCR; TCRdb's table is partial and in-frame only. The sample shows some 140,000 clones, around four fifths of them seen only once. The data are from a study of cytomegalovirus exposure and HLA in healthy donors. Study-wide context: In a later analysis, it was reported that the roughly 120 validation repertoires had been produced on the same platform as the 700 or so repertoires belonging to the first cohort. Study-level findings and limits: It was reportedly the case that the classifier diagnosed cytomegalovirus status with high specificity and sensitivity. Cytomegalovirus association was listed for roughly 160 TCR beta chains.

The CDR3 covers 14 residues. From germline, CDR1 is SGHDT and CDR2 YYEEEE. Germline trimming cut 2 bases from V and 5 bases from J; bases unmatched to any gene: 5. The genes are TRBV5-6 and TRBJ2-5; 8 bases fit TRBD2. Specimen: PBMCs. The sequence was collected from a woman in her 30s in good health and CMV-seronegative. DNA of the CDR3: TGTGCCAGCAGCTTATTAGCGGGGAGGGAGACCCAGTACTTC. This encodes CASSLLAGRETQYF.